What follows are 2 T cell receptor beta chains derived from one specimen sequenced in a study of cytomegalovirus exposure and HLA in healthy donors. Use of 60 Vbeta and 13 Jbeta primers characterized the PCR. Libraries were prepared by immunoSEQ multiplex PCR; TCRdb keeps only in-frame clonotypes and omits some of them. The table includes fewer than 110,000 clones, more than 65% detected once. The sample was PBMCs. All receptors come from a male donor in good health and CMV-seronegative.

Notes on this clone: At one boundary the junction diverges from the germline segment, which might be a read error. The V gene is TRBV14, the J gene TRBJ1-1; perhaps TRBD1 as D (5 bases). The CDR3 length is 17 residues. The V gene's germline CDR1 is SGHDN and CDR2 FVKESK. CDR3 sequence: CTSSQDGGWWENTEAFF. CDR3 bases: TGTACCAGCAGCCAAGACGGGGGGTGGTGGGAGAACACTGAAGCTTTCTTT.

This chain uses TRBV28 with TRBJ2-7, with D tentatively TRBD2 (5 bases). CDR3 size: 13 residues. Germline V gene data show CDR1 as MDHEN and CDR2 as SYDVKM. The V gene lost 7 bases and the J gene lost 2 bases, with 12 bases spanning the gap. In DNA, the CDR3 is TGTGCCAGCAAAGGAGCCGGGGCCTACGAGCAGTACTTC. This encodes CASKGAGAYEQYF.